The 13 T cell receptor beta chains listed next were all sequenced from one sample in a study of shared clonotypes between healthy human individuals. The assay was immunoSEQ multiplex PCR, and TCRdb's table has in-frame clones only and misses some. The table records 490,000 or so clones, around 80% of them present only once. Sequencing was performed on PBMCs. The receptors were sampled from a woman in her forties in good health. Some clones in this sample may be carry-over from other donors' samples.

This clone was counted a single time. The chain couples TRBV6-4 to TRBJ2-1, with 8 bases aligning to TRBD2. The CDR3 spans 17 residues. With V trimmed by 3 bases and J by 6 bases, 13 bases remained unmatched. Germline V gene sequence: CDR1 MRHNA, CDR2 SNTAGT. This CDR3 is CASSESALAGWVNEQFF. The CDR3 nucleotides are TGTGCCAGCAGTGAATCCGCTTTAGCGGGATGGGTCAATGAGCAGTTCTTC.

This chain connects TRBV19 to TRBJ2-7, with 8 bases that match TRBD1. V gave up 5 bases and J gave up 6 bases; unmatched junction bases: 15. Germline CDR1 LNHDA, CDR2 SQIVND (reference sequence). CDR3 length equals 16 residues. In nucleotides, the CDR3 is TGTGCCAGTAGTCGGGGGCAGGGGGCCTATTCGGTCGAGCAGTACTTC. This encodes CASSRGQGAYSVEQYF.

Notes on this clone: At the DNA level, this CDR3 is encoded by other sequences in the same sample as well. This chain links TRBV5-1 with TRBJ2-1; D not resolved. Germline CDR1 is SGHRS and CDR2 is YFSETQ. Trimming stripped 0 bases from V and 5 bases from J, with 6 bases between. CDR3 length equals 13 residues. CDR3 DNA sequence: TGCGCCAGCAGCTTGGGTCTAGACAATGAGCAGTTCTTC. Translated: CASSLGLDNEQFF. The entire variable domain, with the rest obtained from reference TRBV5-1 and TRBJ2-1, is as follows: KAGVTQTPRYLIKTRGQQVTLSCSPISGHRSVSWYQQTPGQGLQFLFEYFSETQRNKGNFPGRFSGRQFSNSRSEMNVSTLELGDSALYLCASSLGLDNEQFFGPGTRLTVL.

The V and J genes are TRBV7-9 and TRBJ2-7; D not resolved. From germline, CDR1 is SEHNR and CDR2 FQNEAQ (reference sequence). V dropped 3 bases and J dropped 3 bases, with 3 bases sitting between them. The CDR3 length is 11 residues. CDR3 bases: TGTGCCAGCAGCTTTGACTACGAGCAGTACTTC. Protein sequence: CASSFDYEQYF.

The chain employs TRBV5-6 and TRBJ2-1, with 12 bases that match TRBD2. The V segment lost 0 bases and the J segment 0 bases; nucleotides outside the gene matches: 7. The CDR3 is made up of 19 amino acids. Looked up from germline, CDR1 is SGHDT and CDR2 is YYEEEE. For the CDR3, the DNA is TGTGCCAGCAGCTTGGGGGGACTAGCGGGCCAGAGCTCCTACAATGAGCAGTTCTTC. Encoded protein: CASSLGGLAGQSSYNEQFF.

The chain is built from TRBV30 and TRBJ2-7; D assignment may be TRBD1 or TRBD2 (5 bases each). This CDR3 comprises 14 residues. V was shortened by 7 bases and J by 0 bases, with 16 bases between the two germline ends. The germline CDR1 and CDR2 sequences are GTSNPN and SVGIG (reference sequence). In nucleotides, the CDR3 is TGTGCCTCCGATCCCGGGACCAACTCCTACGAGCAGTACTTC. It codes for CASDPGTNSYEQYF. The full variable domain, in which reference TRBV30 and TRBJ2-7 provide the parts outside the CDR3, is SQTIHQWPATLVQPVGSPLSLECTVEGTSNPNLYWYRQAAGRGLQLLFYSVGIGQISSEVPQNLSASRPQDRQFILSSKKLLLSDSGFYLCASDPGTNSYEQYFGPGTRLTVT.

The chain uses TRBV6-4 and TRBJ2-3; TRBD2 matches at 8 bases. V dropped 9 bases and J dropped 5; count of bases not matched to a gene: 10. Germline CDR1 MRHNA, CDR2 SNTAGT. The CDR3 runs to 14 residues. CDR3: CARTLAGSVDTQYF. The CDR3 bases are TGTGCCAGGACTTTAGCGGGATCGGTAGATACGCAGTATTTT.

The V call is TRBV18, the J call TRBJ2-7; D may correspond to TRBD1 or TRBD2 (6 bases each). CDR1 and CDR2 from the germline V gene are KGHSH and LQKENI. The CDR3 has 15 residues. V dropped 5 bases and J dropped 5 bases, with 19 bases sitting between them. In DNA form, the CDR3 reads TGTGCCAGCTCAAAAAGGGCGAGGGGGGCCCACGAGCAGTACTTC. Protein: CASSKRARGAHEQYF.

The genes are TRBV5-1 and TRBJ2-1; 7 positions agree with TRBD2. The CDR3 length is 15 residues. Germline-derived CDR1 and CDR2 are SGHRS and YFSETQ. V was clipped by 0 bases and J by 9 bases; unmatched bases: 9. Written as DNA, the CDR3 is TGCGCCAGCAGCTTGGGAGATAGCGGGTGGGGTGAGCAGTTCTTC. This sequence encodes CASSLGDSGWGEQFF.

This clone was counted once. The V call is TRBV6-6, the J call TRBJ2-7, with TRBD2 matching 10 bases. Germline V gene data show CDR1 as MNHNY and CDR2 as SVGAGI (reference sequence). The J segment lost 6 bases and the V segment lost 5 bases, leaving 10 bases of the junction unmatched. The CDR3 extends over 15 amino acids. This CDR3 reads CASSQAGGLIGEQYF. CDR3 in DNA: TGTGCCAGCAGTCAAGCGGGAGGGCTGATCGGCGAGCAGTACTTC.

This chain uses TRBV28 with TRBJ1-2; D may be TRBD1 (6 bases). Germline V lookup: CDR1 MDHEN, CDR2 SYDVKM. CDR3 length: 15 amino acids. The V gene lost 7 bases and the J gene lost 0 bases, with 15 bases spanning the gap. CDR3 residues: CASTPGGPTNYGYTF. The CDR3 bases are TGTGCCAGCACCCCGGGGGGGCCCACTAACTATGGCTACACCTTC.

This clone was counted once. The chain couples TRBV28 to TRBJ2-2; maybe TRBD1 (6 bases). The CDR3 has 14 residues. V lost 3 bases to trimming and J lost 4 bases, with 9 bases between them. Germline V gene sequence: CDR1 MDHEN, CDR2 SYDVKM. The CDR3 sequence: CASSLDRLTGELFF. As DNA, the CDR3 is TGTGCCAGCAGTTTGGACAGACTCACCGGGGAGCTGTTTTTT.

This clone was seen a handful of times. This specimen includes other DNA sequences encoding the same CDR3. The V gene is TRBV11-2, the J gene TRBJ1-1; D not resolved. Trimming left V 4 bases short and J 0 bases short, with 6 bases between. The CDR3 totals 13 residues. CDR1 SGHAT and CDR2 FQNNGV come from the germline V gene. The CDR3 spells CASSSSLNTEAFF. The DNA of the CDR3 is TGTGCCAGCAGCTCCTCACTGAACACTGAAGCTTTCTTT.